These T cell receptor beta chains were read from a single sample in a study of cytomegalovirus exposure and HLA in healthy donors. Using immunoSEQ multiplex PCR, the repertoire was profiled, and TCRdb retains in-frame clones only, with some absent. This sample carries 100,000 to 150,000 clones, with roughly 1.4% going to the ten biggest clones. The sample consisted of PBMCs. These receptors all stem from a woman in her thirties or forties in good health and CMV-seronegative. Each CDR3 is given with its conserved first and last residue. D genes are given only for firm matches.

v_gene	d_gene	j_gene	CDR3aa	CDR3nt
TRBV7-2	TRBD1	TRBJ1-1	CASSLDRGPEAFF	TGTGCCAGCAGCTTGGACAGGGGGCCTGAAGCTTTCTTT
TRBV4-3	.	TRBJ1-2	CASSPLEGGGYGYTF	TGCGCCAGCAGCCCCCTGGAGGGAGGAGGCTATGGCTACACCTTC
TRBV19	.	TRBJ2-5	CASSIRAIGILQETQYF	TGTGCCAGTAGTATAAGGGCAATCGGGATTTTACAAGAGACCCAGTACTTC
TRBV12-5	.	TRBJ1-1	CASGFTDNTEAFF	TGTGCTAGTGGTTTTACAGATAACACTGAAGCTTTCTTT
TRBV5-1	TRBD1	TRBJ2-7	CASSNRQGPYEQYF	TGCGCCAGCAGCAACCGACAGGGCCCCTACGAGCAGTACTTC
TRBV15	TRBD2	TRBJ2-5	CATSRLAGQETQYF	TGTGCCACCAGCAGGCTAGCGGGCCAAGAGACCCAGTACTTC
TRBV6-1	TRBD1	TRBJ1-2	CASSALRGSGYGYTF	TGTGCCAGCAGTGCGCTCAGGGGGTCCGGCTATGGCTACACCTTC
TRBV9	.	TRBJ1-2	CASSVGGSGAHGYTF	TGTGCCAGCAGCGTGGGGGGAAGTGGTGCCCATGGCTACACCTTC
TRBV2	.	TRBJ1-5	CASSDEAQPQHF	TGTGCCAGCAGTGATGAGGCCCAGCCCCAGCATTTT
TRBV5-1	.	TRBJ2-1	CASSLVSSYNEQFF	TGCGCCAGCAGCTTAGTGAGCTCCTACAATGAGCAGTTCTTC
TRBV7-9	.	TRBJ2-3	CASSPGTSVTDTQYF	TGTGCCAGCAGCCCAGGGACTTCCGTCACAGATACGCAGTATTTT
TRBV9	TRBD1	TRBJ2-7	CASSPRTGGSYEQYF	TGTGCCAGCAGCCCCCGGACAGGGGGGTCCTACGAGCAGTACTTC
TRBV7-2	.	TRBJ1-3	CASSPRAGMGNTIYF	TGTGCCAGCAGCCCGCGGGCTGGTATGGGAAACACCATATATTTT
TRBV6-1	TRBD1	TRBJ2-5	CASSEAMGQGEVQYF	TGTGCCAGCAGTGAAGCGATGGGACAGGGGGAGGTCCAGTACTTC
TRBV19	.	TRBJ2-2	CASSLREHTANTGELFF	TGTGCCAGTAGCCTACGGGAACACACCGCGAACACCGGGGAGCTGTTTTTT
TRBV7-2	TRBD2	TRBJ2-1	CASSLISGTSISQGEQFF	TGTGCCAGCAGCTTGATCTCCGGGACTAGTATTAGCCAGGGTGAGCAGTTCTTC
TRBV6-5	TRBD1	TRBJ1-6	CASSYGTGWGSPLHF	TGTGCCAGCAGTTACGGGACAGGGTGGGGATCACCCCTCCACTTT
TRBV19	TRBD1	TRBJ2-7	CASSIVNPDRDEQYF	TGTGCCAGTAGTATAGTCAATCCCGACAGGGACGAGCAGTACTTC
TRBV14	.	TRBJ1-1	CASSQGTHTEAFF	TGTGCCAGCAGCCAAGGGACACACACTGAAGCTTTCTTT
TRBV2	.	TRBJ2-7	CASSFSYEQYF	TGTGCCAGCAGCTTCTCCTACGAGCAGTACTTC
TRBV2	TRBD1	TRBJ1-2	CASKEQGANYGYTF	TGTGCCAGCAAAGAACAGGGGGCTAACTATGGCTACACCTTC
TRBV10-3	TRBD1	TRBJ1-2	CAISVTGDDGYTF	TGTGCCATCAGTGTGACAGGGGACGATGGCTACACCTTC
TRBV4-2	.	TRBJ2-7	CASSQEWFGGRYSYEQYF	TGTGCCAGCAGCCAAGAATGGTTCGGGGGGCGTTACTCCTACGAGCAGTACTTC
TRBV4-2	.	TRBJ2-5	CASSQSQGAKTVETQYF	TGTGCCAGCAGCCAGAGTCAAGGAGCGAAAACCGTAGAGACCCAGTACTTC
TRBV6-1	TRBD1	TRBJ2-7	CASSHGQGQKYEQYF	TGTGCCAGCAGTCACGGACAGGGTCAGAAGTACGAGCAGTACTTC
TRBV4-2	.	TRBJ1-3	CASSQRGGGNTIYF	TGTGCCAGCAGCCAAAGGGGAGGAGGAAACACCATATATTTT
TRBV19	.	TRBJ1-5	CASSIHEGLFRPQHF	TGTGCCAGTAGTATCCACGAGGGACTTTTTAGGCCCCAGCATTTT
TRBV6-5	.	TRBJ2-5	CASRRDGDSETQYF	TGTGCCAGCAGGCGGGACGGCGATTCGGAGACCCAGTACTTC
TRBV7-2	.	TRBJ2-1	CASSLGPRDEQFF	TGTGCCAGCAGCTTAGGGCCCAGGGATGAGCAGTTCTTC
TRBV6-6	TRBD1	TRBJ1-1	CASTGQGDLAFF	TGTGCCAGCACCGGACAGGGGGATTTGGCTTTCTTT
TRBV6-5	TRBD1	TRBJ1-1	CASVLGQGAFEAFF	TGTGCCAGCGTCCTTGGACAGGGGGCGTTTGAAGCTTTCTTT
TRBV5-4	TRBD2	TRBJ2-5	CASSRVSGGETQYF	TGTGCCAGCAGCCGGGTTAGCGGGGGAGAGACCCAGTACTTC
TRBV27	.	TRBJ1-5	CASSAGTGQFSNQPQHF	TGTGCCAGCAGTGCCGGCACAGGGCAGTTCAGCAATCAGCCCCAGCATTTT
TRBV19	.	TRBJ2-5	CASSIDLRRGYQETQYF	TGTGCCAGTAGTATAGACCTTCGAAGGGGGTACCAAGAGACCCAGTACTTC
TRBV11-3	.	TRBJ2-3	CASSLGTYNTDTQYF	TGTGCCAGCAGCTTAGGAACCTATAACACAGATACGCAGTATTTT
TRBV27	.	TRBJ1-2	CASSLSTNYGYTF	TGTGCCAGCAGTTTGAGCACTAACTATGGCTACACCTTC
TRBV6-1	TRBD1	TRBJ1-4	CASRARDRGEKLFF	TGTGCCAGCAGAGCCCGGGACAGGGGAGAAAAACTGTTTTTT
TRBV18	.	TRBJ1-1	CASSPVFLREGDTEAFF	TGTGCCAGCTCACCCGTATTTTTACGGGAGGGGGACACTGAAGCTTTCTTT
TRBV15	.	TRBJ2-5	CATSRDRGETQYF	TGTGCCACCAGCAGAGACCGGGGGGAGACCCAGTACTTC
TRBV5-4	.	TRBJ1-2	CASSLMDTGSNGYTF	TGTGCCAGCAGCTTAATGGATACGGGGAGCAATGGCTACACCTTC
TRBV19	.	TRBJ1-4	CASSMGTTQEKLFF	TGTGCCAGTAGTATGGGGACAACCCAGGAAAAACTGTTTTTT
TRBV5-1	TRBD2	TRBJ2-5	CASSSGTSRETQYF	TGCGCCAGCAGCTCTGGGACTAGCCGGGAGACCCAGTACTTC
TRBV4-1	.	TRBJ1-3	CASSQDARPTGNTIYF	TGCGCCAGCAGCCAAGATGCGAGGCCCACTGGAAACACCATATATTTT